The 23 T cell receptor beta chains below were found in one sample sequenced in a study of OX40 agonist ivuxolimab in advanced cancers. Here immunoSEQ multiplex PCR was the method, and the copy in TCRdb shows in-frame clones only, minus some. The profile shows about 68,000 clones, about 83% of them singletons. The material was CD4+ or CD8+ T cells sorted from blood, obtained in a trial of the OX40 agonist ivuxolimab. The receptors were sampled from an adult with an advanced solid tumor such as melanoma, head and neck, liver or kidney cancer.

V and J are TRBV10-3 and TRBJ1-6; a weak D match, TRBD1 (6 bases). The V and J ends lost 0 bases and 7 bases respectively, with 10 bases between them. The germline V gene encodes CDR1 ENHRY and CDR2 SYGVKD. The CDR3 is 15 residues long. The CDR3 region is CAISESRQGNSPLHF. The CDR3 nucleotides are TGTGCCATCAGTGAGTCGAGGCAGGGGAATTCACCCCTCCACTTT.

This rearrangement joins TRBV2 to TRBJ2-7; D might be TRBD2 (5 bases). The V gene's germline CDR1 is SNHLY and CDR2 FYNNEI. The CDR3 contains 13 residues. V gave up 6 bases and J gave up 2 bases, with 11 bases separating them. DNA of the CDR3: TGTGCCAGCAGAGGAGCGGACCCCTACGAGCAGTACTTC. This gives the protein CASRGADPYEQYF.

This clone was counted once. This chain links TRBV25-1 with TRBJ1-3; D is possibly TRBD1 (5 bases). The ends were cut back, 4 bases at V and 3 bases at J, with 16 bases in the middle. CDR1 is MGHDK and CDR2 is SYGVNS in the germline V gene. CDR3 length equals 16 residues. CDR3 coding DNA: TGTGCCAGCAGTGCCCACGGGGAGGGGAATGGAAACACCATATATTTT. Protein: CASSAHGEGNGNTIYF.

This chain links TRBV5-1 with TRBJ2-7, with D maybe TRBD2 (6 bases). Per germline, CDR1 SGHRS and CDR2 YFSETQ. V was clipped by 5 bases and J by 0 bases, with 12 bases between them. The CDR3 spans 14 residues. The CDR3 region has the DNA TGCGCCAGCAGAGTGGCGGGGAGCTCCTACGAGCAGTACTTC. This translates into CASRVAGSSYEQYF.

The chain recombines TRBV7-3 with TRBJ1-2; D not certain. V was pared by 5 bases and J by 3 bases, with 10 bases between. Germline V gene sequence: CDR1 SGHTA, CDR2 FQGTGA. There are 13 residues in the CDR3. The CDR3 nucleotides read TGTGCCAGCAGCCCTTCGGAGTACTATGGCTACACCTTC. Residues: CASSPSEYYGYTF.

The chain joins TRBV7-2 to TRBJ1-5, with 8 bases lining up with TRBD1. Germline-derived CDR1 and CDR2 are SGHTA and FQGNSA. Unmatched junction bases numbered 5, after V lost 7 bases and J lost 3 bases. The CDR3 length is 14 residues. The CDR3 region is CASTWTGFNQPQHF. DNA of the CDR3: TGTGCCAGCACCTGGACAGGGTTCAATCAGCCCCAGCATTTT. The entire variable domain, with the rest obtained from reference TRBV7-2 and TRBJ1-5, is as follows: GAGVSQSPSNKVTEKGKDVELRCDPISGHTALYWYRQSLGQGLEFLIYFQGNSAPDKSGLPSDRFSAERTGGSVSTLTIQRTQQEDSAVYLCASTWTGFNQPQHFGDGTRLSIL.

The rearrangement joins TRBV5-4 to TRBJ1-2, with D perhaps matching TRBD1 (5 bases). Germline CDR1 SGHNT, CDR2 YYREEE (reference sequence). Trimming took 4 bases from V and 0 from J, leaving 16 bases between them. This CDR3 spans 16 amino acids. For the CDR3, the DNA is TGTGCCAGCAGCGAGGGGAGAGCCAATACTAACTATGGCTACACCTTC. This gives the protein CASSEGRANTNYGYTF.

J is TRBJ2-6 and V is TRBV29-1; the D gene could be TRBD1 or TRBD2 (5 bases each). The CDR3 sequence is 14 residues long. From germline, CDR1 is SQVTM and CDR2 ANQGSEA. V was pared by 7 bases and J by 0 bases, with 10 bases between. The CDR3 here is CSAGTVSGANVLTF. Here the CDR3 DNA reads TGCAGCGCCGGGACGGTCTCTGGGGCCAACGTCCTGACTTTC.

The V gene is TRBV2, the J gene TRBJ2-5, with 8 bases fitting TRBD1. Germline V CDR1 and CDR2: SNHLY, FYNNEI. Trimming took 10 bases from V and 4 from J; bases not matched to a gene: 17. This CDR3 spans 16 amino acids. CDR3 sequence: CAIHPYPGGRRETQYF. The CDR3 region has the DNA TGTGCCATCCATCCATACCCAGGGGGCCGTCGAGAGACCCAGTACTTC.

The sample holds a few counts of this clone. CDR3 loop: CASSLVGGVLNEQFF. In nucleotides, the CDR3 is TGTGCCAGCAGCTTAGTCGGGGGGGTCCTCAATGAGCAGTTCTTC. The chain is built from TRBV7-2 and TRBJ2-1; 8 bases are shared with TRBD2. CDR3 size: 15 residues. Germline values: CDR1 SGHTA, CDR2 FQGNSA. V dropped 1 base and J dropped 6; count of bases not matched to a gene: 5.

This chain uses TRBV7-2 with TRBJ2-3, with D maybe TRBD1 (5 bases). Germline loops: CDR1 SGHTA, CDR2 FQGNSA. This CDR3 contains 12 residues. The germline V and J ends were trimmed by 8 bases and 4 bases, with 10 bases remaining between them. CDR3 sequence (DNA): TGTGCCAGCGGGGCCATCGCAGATACGCAGTATTTT. It is translated as CASGAIADTQYF.

The chain couples TRBV25-1 to TRBJ1-1; possible D gene TRBD1, 6 bases. Germline assignment: CDR1 MGHDK and CDR2 SYGVNS. The CDR3 is 15 amino acids. V was shortened by 9 bases and J by 1 base, with 18 bases between the two germline ends. The CDR3 DNA is TGTGCCAGTAAAAAAGACGGGGGGCCGAACACTGAAGCTTTCTTT. Protein product: CASKKDGGPNTEAFF.

The chain employs TRBV9 and TRBJ1-5; the D is unclear. V shed 0 bases and J shed 9 bases, with 13 bases lying between them. This CDR3 region has 14 residues. CDR1 is SGDLS, CDR2 YYNGEE, per germline. The CDR3 DNA reads as TGTGCCAGCAGCGTAGACCAAGGACTTCTGCCCCAGCATTTT. This encodes CASSVDQGLLPQHF.

The V gene is TRBV11-3, the J gene TRBJ2-7, with 11 nucleotides matching TRBD1. Germline assignment: CDR1 SGHNT and CDR2 YENEEA. The ends lost 5 bases at V and 6 bases at J; junction bases unmatched: 6. CDR3 length equals 14 residues. The CDR3 region is CASSGRTGGSEQYF. As DNA, the CDR3 is TGTGCCAGCAGCGGGCGGACAGGGGGCTCCGAGCAGTACTTC. Full variable domain (outside the CDR3, taken from reference TRBV11-3 and TRBJ2-7): EAGVVQSPRYKIIEKKQPVAFWCNPISGHNTLYWYLQNLGQGPELLIRYENEEAVDDSQLPKDRFSAERLKGVDSTLKIQPAELGDSAVYLCASSGRTGGSEQYFGPGTRLTVT.

The V and J genes are TRBV5-4 and TRBJ2-5; TRBD1 matches at 7 bases. The CDR3 extends over 13 amino acids. V was pared by 4 bases and J by 2 bases, with 2 bases of the junction left unmatched. Germline V gene data show CDR1 as SGHNT and CDR2 as YYREEE (reference sequence). The CDR3: CASSPQGQETQYF. The CDR3 DNA reads TGTGCCAGCAGCCCACAGGGGCAAGAGACCCAGTACTTC.

The chain couples TRBV2 to TRBJ1-6; 11 positions match TRBD1. V dropped 5 bases and J dropped 7; count of bases not matched to a gene: 7. In germline, CDR1 is SNHLY, CDR2 FYNNEI. This CDR3 is built from 16 residues. The CDR3 DNA reads as TGTGCCAGCAGTAGGACAGGGGGCGTTGGGAATTCACCCCTCCACTTT. Translation gives CASSRTGGVGNSPLHF. Complete variable domain (other parts from reference TRBV2 and TRBJ1-6): EPEVTQTPSHQVTQMGQEVILRCVPISNHLYFYWYRQILGQKVEFLVSFYNNEISEKSEIFDDQFSVERPDGSNFTLKIRSTKLEDSAMYFCASSRTGGVGNSPLHFGNGTRLTVT.

The gene calls are TRBV6-5 and TRBJ2-1, with D possibly matching TRBD1 (6 bases). Deletions cut 5 bases from V and 4 bases from J, with 12 bases between. The CDR3 contains 14 residues. Germline CDR1 is MNHEY and CDR2 is SVGAGI. CDR3 DNA: TGTGCCAGCAGTGGCACAGGGATTTACAATGAGCAGTTCTTC. Translating it yields CASSGTGIYNEQFF.

The CDR3 DNA reads TGTGCCAGCAGCAGGACAGCAACTAATGAAAAACTGTTTTTT. Translating gives CASSRTATNEKLFF. The chain links TRBV5-4 to TRBJ1-4; possibly TRBD1 for D (6 bases). Per germline, CDR1 SGHNT and CDR2 YYREEE (reference sequence). The CDR3 spans 14 residues. Trimming shortened V by 4 bases and J by 0 bases, and 7 bases separated the two germline ends.

The V gene is TRBV14, the J gene TRBJ1-6; D is possibly TRBD1 (5 bases). Germline CDR1 and CDR2: SGHDN and FVKESK. This CDR3 comprises 19 residues. Trimming removed 1 base at V and 9 bases at J, with 25 bases between. The CDR3 is CASSQVYGADIAQSSPLHF. In nucleotides, the CDR3 is TGTGCCAGCAGCCAAGTTTACGGGGCCGATATAGCTCAGAGTTCACCCCTCCACTTT.

The genes are TRBV25-1 and TRBJ1-2; D not resolved. Germline CDR1 and CDR2: MGHDK and SYGVNS. Deletions cut 2 bases from V and 8 bases from J, with 15 bases between. The CDR3 loop spans 14 amino acids. The CDR3 protein is CASSERVAEYGYTF. In DNA form, the CDR3 reads TGTGCCAGCAGTGAAAGGGTAGCAGAATACGGCTACACCTTC.

This chain connects TRBV15 to TRBJ1-4, with unresolved D. The V and J ends lost 4 bases and 6 bases respectively, with 9 bases between them. The CDR3 length is 13 residues. Germline V lookup: CDR1 LNHNV, CDR2 YYDKDF (reference sequence). The DNA for the CDR3 is TGTGCCACCAGCAATGGGCTCGATGAAAAACTGTTTTTT. This sequence encodes CATSNGLDEKLFF.

This clone was counted only a few times. The CDR3 nucleotides are TGTGCCAGCTCACCGGCAGGGAGCACTGAAGCTTTCTTT. Translating gives CASSPAGSTEAFF. The V gene is TRBV18, the J gene TRBJ1-1; weak D call: TRBD1 (5 bases). CDR1 KGHSH and CDR2 LQKENI come from the germline V gene. The germline V and J ends were trimmed by 3 bases and 4 bases, with 9 bases remaining between them. The CDR3 totals 13 residues.

There are a few counts of this clone. The chain links TRBV6-5 to TRBJ2-1, with a possible D match to TRBD1 (5 bases). Trimming removed 5 bases at V and 1 base at J, with 12 bases between. Germline lookup yields CDR1 MNHEY and CDR2 SVGAGI. The CDR3 consists of 15 residues. This CDR3 reads CASSRDRASYNEQFF. As DNA, the CDR3 is TGTGCCAGCAGTCGAGACAGAGCGTCCTACAATGAGCAGTTCTTC.